The sequence of this T cell receptor (beta chain) was determined in a study of T-cell memory formation after mild COVID-19 (dated by TCRdb to the early 2020s). Context from the whole study: TCR sequence clusters from the two donors were found to be largely donor specific. In a couple of donors, T-cell clones that expanded and contracted after mild COVID-19 were followed by sequencing TCRalpha and TCRbeta repertoires longitudinally. Two young, previously healthy adult volunteers made up the cohort, one male and one female.

General study outcomes and caveats: Contracting CD4+ clones were located mainly in the CM and EM memory subsets, whereas CD8+ clones were found to be enriched in EMRA. The detection of some responding clones in pre-infection memory suggests that pre-existing cross-reactive memory T cells joined the SARS-CoV-2 response. Only a couple of mild cases were covered by the study, and larger cohorts that include severe cases with pre-infection samples were considered necessary. Clones contracting from day 15 to 85 had balanced CD4/CD8 phenotypes, while a second wave expanding from day 15 to 37 was biased towards CD4+. SARS-CoV-2 specificity was not confirmed for the second-wave clones peaking on day 37.

Ficoll-Paque density gradient centrifugation was the method used to isolate PBMCs. In its sample, this clonotype was seen a few times. Its antigen is unknown. One base away there is no much larger clone; base qualities are not given. TCRdb lists the instrument as Illumina NovaSeq 6000. cDNA libraries for TCRalpha and TCRbeta were prepared by 5'RACE using constant-segment primers, with sample barcodes and unique molecular identifiers added. Trizol reagent was used to extract RNA from every sample. Amplification of the libraries took two PCR steps, and the second step added a second sample barcode plus Illumina TruSeq adapters. Sequencing of the libraries was done on an Illumina NovaSeq, producing 2 x 150 bp paired-end reads. Per the original workflow: Demultiplexing of reads and collapsing into UMI-guided consensus sequences were performed with migec v1.2.7. Using mixcr v2.1.11, the UMI consensuses were aligned to TRA and TRB V and J templates and assembled into clonotypes. A clonotype was counted as expanded or contracted only if both edgeR and NoisET called the change significant, with noise models trained on biological replicates. For edgeR calls, a false discovery rate-adjusted p below 0.01 and a log2 fold-change threshold of 1 were applied. PCA with hierarchical clustering of max-normalized trajectories of the 1000 most abundant clonotypes was used as exploratory dynamics analysis. Separately sequenced CD4+ and CD8+ repertoires were used to assign a CD4 or CD8 phenotype to each responding clone. TCRdb passed the public sequencing reads through fastp at Q25 and MiXCR, retaining productive beta sequences. Rows merge per CDR3 protein into single entries with the most common DNA and genes. The V and J calls and clone size are TCRdb's, not the authors'. The sample table holds around 450,000 distinct CDR3 sequences, of which around 19% were seen once. The ten largest clones capture 7.5% to 9.5% of the sample.

Including cysteine and phenylalanine, the CDR3 has 15 amino acids. Only the CDR3 region is kept as DNA, spanning 45 bases read in frame from base 1. For CDR1 and CDR2, the germline V gene lists SGHTA and FQGTGA. From V the trimming removes 6 bases and from J it removes 4 bases, while the gene matches leave 7 bases of the junction unaccounted for. This receptor was taken from an adult woman who had mild COVID-19 (a few samples of this study predate the infection). The sample titles of this study are shuffled in the database, so cell type and time point are left out; the donor was told from shared clones. The sequence joins TRBV7-3 to TRBJ2-2; TRBD2 fits 8 bases in the junction. Sample: PBMCs or a T cell subset sorted from them (not recorded which). The CDR3: CASRRGGQSTGELFF. The DNA sequence is given as TGTGCCAGCAGACGCGGGGGGCAGAGCACCGGGGAGCTGTTTTTT. The reference TRBV7-3 and TRBJ2-2 proteins fill in what lies around the CDR3, so the full variable domain reads GAGVSQTPSNKVTEKGKYVELRCDPISGHTALYWYRQSLGQGPEFLIYFQGTGAADDSGLPNDRFFAVRPEGSVSTLKIQRTERGDSAVYLCASRRGGQSTGELFFGEGSRLTVL.